This T cell receptor beta chain was captured in a study of T cells in Graves' hyperthyroidism and ophthalmopathy. Study outcomes and limitations: Most clonotypes expanded in the thyroid (above 0.001) were also present in blood.

Hyperthyroidism patients were newly diagnosed, had disease duration under 2 months, and were aged 18 to 65 years. PBMCs were derived from roughly 10 ml fresh peripheral blood. The CDR3 contains 14 residues. After removal of 5 bases from V and 2 bases from J, the junction contained 3 bases not matched to a gene. Germline-derived CDR1 and CDR2 are MNHNS and SASEGT. Researchers amplified the TCR beta CDR3 regions from RNA transcripts. The study used the HTBI primer set for a first-round RT-PCR of the TCR CDR3. TCRdb reprocessed the multiplex PCR reads with MiXCR, giving one entry per CDR3 protein. The sample shows hundreds of thousands of distinct CDR3 sequences, around 13% of them seen only once. With respect to this clonotype: What it binds is not known.

The source material was blood. The V gene is TRBV6-1, the J gene TRBJ2-1, with TRBD2 matching 7 bases. The TCR was taken from a woman under 30 with Graves' hyperthyroidism. CDR3 nucleotide sequence: TGTGCCAGCAGTACTAGCGACACCTACAATGAGCAGTTCTTC. Encoded protein: CASSTSDTYNEQFF.